This TCR beta chain was captured in a study of OX40 agonist ivuxolimab in advanced cancers. Background on the study: The treatment was a fully human IgG2 OX40 agonist, ivuxolimab. Patients were infused with ivuxolimab every 2 weeks at 0.01 to 10 mg/kg.

TCRdb's copy holds only in-frame clones and misses some; the assay was immunoSEQ multiplex PCR. The sample shows some 74,000 clones, around 90% of them seen only once. The CDR3 is 17 residues long. Details on this clone: Antigen unknown.

Study results and limitations: Part of the nonresponder group also had normalized T-cell clonal expansion that was low.

Material: CD4+ or CD8+ T cells sorted from blood, obtained in a trial of the OX40 agonist ivuxolimab. The receptor was isolated from an adult with an advanced solid tumor such as melanoma, head and neck, liver or kidney cancer. The chain has TRBV21-1 and TRBJ1-2. TRBV21-1 is given as a pseudogene. CDR3 DNA: TGTGCCAGCAGCAAAGCTATCGGAGGGTTTGCTAACTATGGCTACACCTTC. It encodes CASSKAIGGFANYGYTF.